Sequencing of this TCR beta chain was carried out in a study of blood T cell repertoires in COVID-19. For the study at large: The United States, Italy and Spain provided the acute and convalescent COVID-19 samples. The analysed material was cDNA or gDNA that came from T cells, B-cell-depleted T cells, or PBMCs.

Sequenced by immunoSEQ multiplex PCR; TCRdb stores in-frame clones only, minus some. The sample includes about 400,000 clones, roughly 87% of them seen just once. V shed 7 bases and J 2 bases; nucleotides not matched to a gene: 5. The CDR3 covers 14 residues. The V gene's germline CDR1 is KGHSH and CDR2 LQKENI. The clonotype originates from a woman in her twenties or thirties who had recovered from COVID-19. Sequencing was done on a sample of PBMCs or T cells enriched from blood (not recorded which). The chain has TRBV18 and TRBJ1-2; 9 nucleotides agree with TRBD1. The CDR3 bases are TGTGCCAGCTTGGGACAGGGCGTGAACTATGGCTACACCTTC. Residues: CASLGQGVNYGYTF.